The 22 T cell receptor beta chains in this list originate from one sample, sequenced in a study of CD8+CD57+ T cells in acquired aplastic anemia. Selection for sequencing was limited to patients who had shown CD8+CD57+ cell expansion by flow cytometry. The TCR beta profiling, which covered VDJ combination and CDR3 sequence, was carried out using genomic DNA as the template. TCRdb passed the reads through MiXCR, listing each CDR3 protein once. Found here are 150,000 to 200,000 distinct CDR3 sequences, 48% of them singletons; the top ten hold over 7.5%. Sequenced material: sorted CD4+, CD8+, or CD8+CD57+ T cells (not recorded which) from PBMCs. Receptors originate from a human donor with aplastic anemia.

The chain employs TRBV7-8 and TRBJ2-7; TRBD2 matches 7 bases. Germline CDR1 reads SGHVS; CDR2 reads FQNEAQ. V dropped 3 bases and J dropped 0; count of bases not matched to a gene: 5. The CDR3 is made up of 15 amino acids. The CDR3 sequence: CASSLERGFSYEQYF. The DNA of the CDR3 is TGTGCCAGCAGCTTGGAGCGGGGTTTCTCCTACGAGCAGTACTTC.

The chain combines TRBV3-1 with TRBJ2-2; D is ambiguous. Per germline, CDR1 LGHDT and CDR2 YNNKEL (reference sequence). The V and J ends lost 8 bases and 1 base respectively, with 8 bases between them. There are 13 residues in the CDR3. The DNA of the CDR3 is TGTGCCAGCTCCCAGAAGAACACCGGGGAGCTGTTTTTT. It is translated as CASSQKNTGELFF.

V usage is TRBV3-1 and J usage is TRBJ1-1; perhaps TRBD1 as D (5 bases). Germline V gene lookup returns CDR1 LGHDT and CDR2 YNNKEL (reference sequence). V lost 3 bases, J lost 11 bases, and 19 bases lay in between. The CDR3 loop spans 14 amino acids. CDR3 protein: CASSHGRTSPRAFF. CDR3 nucleotide sequence: TGTGCCAGCAGCCACGGTAGGACATCTCCCAGGGCTTTCTTT.

The rearrangement links TRBV20-1 to TRBJ2-6, with TRBD2 as a possible D gene (5 bases). Trimming took 1 base from V and 1 from J, leaving 5 bases between them. CDR3 size: 14 residues. CDR1 and CDR2 (germline): DFQATT, SNEGSKA (reference sequence). CDR3 bases: TGCAGTGCTAGAGGGGAGTCTGGGGCCAACGTCCTGACTTTC. It translates to CSARGESGANVLTF.

At least ten counts were recorded for this clonotype. The chain joins TRBV5-1 to TRBJ2-7, with no clear D. V was cut by 0 bases and J by 5 bases, with 9 bases left in between. The CDR3 contains 13 residues. Germline CDR1 SGHRS, CDR2 YFSETQ. In nucleotides, the CDR3 is TGCGCCAGCAGCTTGGTACATTCGAACGAGCAGTACTTC. This translates into CASSLVHSNEQYF.

This clonotype has a single count. This chain links TRBV11-2 with TRBJ1-5; tentative D call: TRBD1 (5 bases). The CDR3 has 15 residues. Trimming stripped 5 bases from V and 4 bases from J, with 15 bases between. CDR1 and CDR2 from the germline V gene are SGHAT and FQNNGV. DNA of the CDR3: TGTGCCAGCAGCCGGGACGGCGGCAATAATCAGCCCCAGCATTTT. Translated: CASSRDGGNNQPQHF.

This clonotype was detected many times. Written as DNA, the CDR3 is TGTGCTAGTGGTTTGGGACCGGGACCACAAGAGACCCAGTACTTC. Protein sequence: CASGLGPGPQETQYF. The V gene is TRBV12-5, the J gene TRBJ2-5, with D perhaps assigned TRBD1 or TRBD2 (5 bases each). The CDR3 is 15 amino acids. The V end was cut by 1 base, the J end by 2 bases, with 11 bases between. CDR1 is LGHNT, CDR2 FRNRAP, per germline.

This clonotype was detected many times. J is TRBJ2-7 and V is TRBV7-2; TRBD2 is a possible D gene (6 bases). V gave up 1 base and J gave up 5 bases, with 15 bases separating them. This CDR3 has 15 residues. Germline CDR1 and CDR2: SGHTA and FQGNSA. This CDR3 is CASSLVGGPSNEQYF. CDR3 nucleotides: TGTGCCAGCAGCTTAGTCGGAGGGCCAAGCAACGAGCAGTACTTC.

This clonotype was counted ten times or more. The genes are TRBV19 and TRBJ1-4; 10 nucleotides agree with TRBD1. The CDR3 has 14 residues. The J segment lost 6 bases and the V segment lost 6 bases, leaving 4 bases of the junction unmatched. CDR1 and CDR2 (germline): LNHDA, SQIVND (reference sequence). In DNA form, the CDR3 reads TGTGCCAGTAGCCCGACAGGGGGCGATGAAAAACTGTTTTTT. Translating gives CASSPTGGDEKLFF.

This clonotype has a count of ten or more. The chain combines TRBV24-1 with TRBJ1-2, with D unresolved. Trimming removed 5 bases from V and 7 bases from J, with 10 bases in between. CDR3 length: 12 amino acids. Germline lookup yields CDR1 KGHDR and CDR2 SFDVKD. The CDR3 nucleotides read TGTGCCACCAGTGCCGGTCAAGTTGGCTACACCTTC. It translates to CATSAGQVGYTF.

The sample holds one count of this clonotype. V is TRBV29-1 and J is TRBJ2-7; tentative D call: TRBD2 (5 bases). CDR3 length: 11 amino acids. Per the germline V gene, CDR1 is SQVTM and CDR2 is ANQGSEA. V lost 5 bases and J 3 bases, leaving 8 bases between the germline ends. The CDR3 nucleotides read TGCAGCGTTTTTGAGGGCTACGAGCAGTACTTC. Amino acids: CSVFEGYEQYF.

The gene calls are TRBV19 and TRBJ2-1, with unresolved D. From germline, CDR1 is LNHDA and CDR2 SQIVND (reference sequence). V gave up 2 bases and J gave up 0 bases, with 8 bases separating them. The CDR3 contains 15 residues. This chain's CDR3 is CASSISVTSYNEQFF. CDR3 nucleotides: TGTGCCAGTAGTATATCCGTAACCTCCTACAATGAGCAGTTCTTC.

The sample holds many counts of this clonotype. The chain employs TRBV10-3 and TRBJ2-7; TRBD1 aligns across 7 bases. Trimming took 7 bases from V and 0 from J; bases not matched to a gene: 6. Germline loops: CDR1 ENHRY, CDR2 SYGVKD. The CDR3 is made up of 14 amino acids. The CDR3 DNA follows: TGTGCCATCACCAGGACAGGATCCTCCTACGAGCAGTACTTC. Translating it yields CAITRTGSSYEQYF.

This clonotype was detected ten times or more. This chain links TRBV20-1 with TRBJ2-5; tentatively, D is TRBD1 (5 bases). The V gene's germline CDR1 is DFQATT and CDR2 SNEGSKA (reference sequence). The CDR3 is made up of 15 amino acids. V was shortened by 0 bases and J by 2 bases, with 13 bases between the two germline ends. The CDR3 region has the DNA TGCAGTGCTAGAGATCCGGGTTCAGGGCAAGAGACCCAGTACTTC. Encoded protein: CSARDPGSGQETQYF.

V and J are TRBV7-9 and TRBJ2-7; 9 nucleotides align to TRBD1. V dropped 5 bases and J dropped 7; count of bases not matched to a gene: 9. Germline V gene sequence: CDR1 SEHNR, CDR2 FQNEAQ (reference sequence). The CDR3 runs 14 residues. The CDR3 DNA reads TGTGCCAGCAGCCACCGGGACAGGGTTGGGGAGCAGTACTTC. Translated: CASSHRDRVGEQYF.

The chain employs TRBV11-2 and TRBJ2-1; TRBD2 agrees at 14 bases. This CDR3 has 16 residues. After removal of 5 bases from V and 10 bases from J, the junction contained 10 bases not matched to a gene. CDR1 and CDR2 (germline): SGHAT, FQNNGV. For the CDR3, the DNA is TGTGCCAGCAGCGCGCGGACTAGCGGGAGGAGGGGCGAGCAGTTCTTC. Amino acid sequence: CASSARTSGRRGEQFF.

This clonotype was observed many times. The V and J genes are TRBV5-6 and TRBJ2-1; maybe TRBD2 (6 bases). The CDR3 is 15 amino acids. V lost 6 bases to trimming and J lost 0 bases, with 13 bases between them. The germline gives CDR1 SGHDT, CDR2 YYEEEE. This CDR3 reads CASNAGRSSYNEQFF. The CDR3 DNA sequence: TGTGCCAGCAATGCGGGACGGAGCTCCTACAATGAGCAGTTCTTC.

This clonotype was seen more than once but under ten times. The CDR3 protein is CATSDEDRREQYF. CDR3 nucleotides: TGTGCCACCAGTGACGAGGACAGGCGCGAGCAGTACTTC. The chain links TRBV24-1 to TRBJ2-7, with 7 bases matching TRBD1. The V and J ends lost 4 bases and 6 bases, in that order; junction bases with no gene match: 5. Germline V gene lookup returns CDR1 KGHDR and CDR2 SFDVKD. The length of the CDR3 is 13 residues.

The chain carries TRBV19 and TRBJ1-1; the D gene is possibly TRBD1 (5 bases). V was shortened by 3 bases and J by 0 bases, with 8 bases between the two germline ends. CDR1 is LNHDA, CDR2 SQIVND, per germline (reference sequence). This CDR3 spans 14 amino acids. Here the CDR3 DNA reads TGTGCCAGTAGTATCGGACATCTGAACACTGAAGCTTTCTTT. Protein: CASSIGHLNTEAFF.

V gene TRBV9 combines with J gene TRBJ1-6; no clear D gene. Germline-derived CDR1 and CDR2 are SGDLS and YYNGEE. This CDR3 region has 14 residues. Trimming removed 4 bases from V and 2 bases from J, with 7 bases in between. CDR3 bases: TGTGCCAGCAGCCCCGCCGCCTATAATTCACCCCTCCACTTT. Its protein product is CASSPAAYNSPLHF.

This clonotype has at least ten counts. This chain connects TRBV19 to TRBJ1-1, with TRBD1 matching 7 bases. The germline gives CDR1 LNHDA, CDR2 SQIVND (reference sequence). V lost 7 bases and J lost 0; bases outside the gene matches: 14. The CDR3 loop spans 17 amino acids. CDR3 region: CASTGMDRRYMNTEAFF. DNA of the CDR3: TGTGCCAGTACCGGGATGGACAGGAGATACATGAACACTGAAGCTTTCTTT.

This clonotype was seen repeatedly, ten times or more. This chain uses TRBV5-1 with TRBJ2-7; 14 bases are a match to TRBD2. CDR3 length equals 19 residues. Germline V gives CDR1 SGHRS, CDR2 YFSETQ. V lost 4 bases, J lost 3 bases, and 15 bases stayed unmatched. CDR3 protein: CASSPTSGRVGFGYYEQYF. CDR3 nucleotides: TGCGCCAGCAGCCCGACTAGCGGGAGGGTTGGGTTCGGCTACTACGAGCAGTACTTC.